These 9 T cell receptor beta chains share one sample of origin, sequenced in a study of persistence of HIV-infected CD4 T cells. The immunoSEQ assay was version 4, run in survey mode. Assay: immunoSEQ multiplex PCR; the TCRdb copy retains only in-frame clones and omits some. The data show 25,000 to 35,000 clones, roughly 78% seen once. Lysates of CMV-infected fibroblasts at approximately 10 ug/mL stimulated these cells. Sorted nonresponding memory CD4+ T cells were CD40L-negative, CD69-negative, CD45RO-high. Antigen specificity for these receptors is unknown. The input for sequencing was CD4+ T cells sorted from PBMCs after roughly 18-hour stimulation, taken from a patient who received antiretroviral therapy. These TCRs come from an adult woman with HIV who was CMV-seropositive.

The chain links TRBV7-2 to TRBJ1-3, with 7 bases fitting TRBD1. J lost 4 bases, V lost 5 bases, and 5 bases had no gene match. Per germline, CDR1 SGHTA and CDR2 FQGNSA. The CDR3 loop spans 14 amino acids. The CDR3 sequence is CASSPGTVGNTIYF. CDR3 nucleotide sequence: TGTGCCAGCAGCCCAGGGACAGTCGGAAACACCATATATTTT.

The V and J genes are TRBV19 and TRBJ2-5; no clear D gene. V lost 3 bases and J lost 2, with 13 bases in between. The germline gives CDR1 LNHDA, CDR2 SQIVND (reference sequence). The CDR3 length is 15 residues. The DNA of the CDR3 is TGTGCCAGTAGTATCCAAGTCACGACTCAAGAGACCCAGTACTTC. This codes for CASSIQVTTQETQYF. Drawing the rest from reference TRBV19 and TRBJ2-5, the complete variable domain is DGGITQSPKYLFRKEGQNVTLSCEQNLNHDAMYWYRQDPGQGLRLIYYSQIVNDFQKGDIAEGYSVSREKKESFPLTVTSAQKNPTAFYLCASSIQVTTQETQYFGPGTRLLVL.

The rearrangement joins TRBV5-4 to TRBJ1-1, with D possibly TRBD1 on 6 matching bases. Germline V gives CDR1 SGHNT, CDR2 YYREEE (reference sequence). The CDR3 loop spans 16 amino acids. V dropped 2 bases and J dropped 3 bases, with 17 bases sitting between them. In DNA, the CDR3 is TGTGCCAGCAGCTTTGGGGGGCTCGGAGGACACACTGAAGCTTTCTTT. It is translated as CASSFGGLGGHTEAFF.

CDR3 region: CASSRQGDFGYTF. In nucleotides, the CDR3 is TGTGCCAGTAGTAGGCAGGGGGACTTCGGCTACACCTTC. The chain carries TRBV19 and TRBJ1-2, with 7 bases that match TRBD1. The CDR3 is 13 amino acids. CDR1 LNHDA and CDR2 SQIVND come from the germline V gene (reference sequence). V gave up 4 bases and J gave up 8 bases; unmatched junction bases: 7.

The chain joins TRBV5-1 to TRBJ2-1, with D perhaps matching TRBD1 (6 bases). The length of the CDR3 is 14 residues. Trimming pared 1 base from V and 9 bases from J, leaving 14 bases between. Per germline, CDR1 SGHRS and CDR2 YFSETQ. As DNA, the CDR3 is TGCGCCAGCAGCTTGCTCGACAGGTCAGCTGAGCAGTTCTTC. This translates into CASSLLDRSAEQFF. Together with reference TRBV5-1 and TRBJ2-1, the CDR3 gives the full variable domain: KAGVTQTPRYLIKTRGQQVTLSCSPISGHRSVSWYQQTPGQGLQFLFEYFSETQRNKGNFPGRFSGRQFSNSRSEMNVSTLELGDSALYLCASSLLDRSAEQFFGPGTRLTVL.

As DNA, the CDR3 is TGTGCCAGCAGCTTACACAGCCTGAGCGCCGGGGAGCTGTTTTTT. It translates to CASSLHSLSAGELFF. The chain combines TRBV7-9 with TRBJ2-2, with D unclear. The CDR3 runs 15 residues. V lost 2 bases and J 6 bases, leaving 13 bases between the germline ends. Germline CDR1 SEHNR, CDR2 FQNEAQ (reference sequence).

J is TRBJ1-4 and V is TRBV3-1 (or the pseudogene TRBV3-2), with TRBD1 matching 9 bases. Looked up from germline, CDR1 is LGHDT and CDR2 is YNNKEL (reference sequence). V gave up 3 bases and J gave up 3 bases; unmatched junction bases: 2. The CDR3 is made up of 15 amino acids. The CDR3: CASSHRQGANEKLFF. CDR3 sequence (DNA): TGTGCCAGCAGCCATCGACAGGGGGCTAATGAAAAACTGTTTTTT.

The rearrangement uses TRBV5-1 and TRBJ2-7; 9 bases fit TRBD2. The CDR3 is 15 residues long. V shed 3 bases and J 2 bases; nucleotides not matched to a gene: 6. Germline V CDR1 and CDR2: SGHRS, YFSETQ. The CDR3 coding sequence is TGCGCCAGCAGCTCCAGGACTAGCGTCCCCTACGAGCAGTACTTC. Amino acid sequence: CASSSRTSVPYEQYF.

This rearrangement joins TRBV5-1 to TRBJ2-3; D may correspond to TRBD1 or TRBD2 (6 bases each). In germline, CDR1 is SGHRS, CDR2 YFSETQ. V gave up 0 bases and J gave up 4 bases, with 12 bases separating them. This CDR3 spans 15 amino acids. This CDR3 reads CASSLDGGRADTQYF. The CDR3 DNA sequence: TGCGCCAGCAGCTTGGATGGGGGGCGCGCAGATACGCAGTATTTT.